These T cell receptor beta chains were read from a single sample in a study of vaccination and CD4 T cells after COVID-19. A single record per CDR3 protein comes from TCRdb applying MiXCR to the PCR reads. Of some 23,000 distinct CDR3 sequences listed, 43% are singletons. The antigens these receptors bind are not known. The sample consisted of CD4+ T cells from blood, cultured in vitro, taken about 7 months after SARS-CoV-2 vaccination. These receptors came from a human donor who had recovered from COVID-19. Each CDR3 is given with its conserved first and last residue. D genes are given only for firm matches. Not all rows give a size; the values are once, few, many and, for expanded clones, a class.

TRBJ2-5,NA,NA,TRBV6-5,CASSYSGGETQYF,TGTGCCAGCAGTTACTCAGGGGGGGAGACCCAGTACTTC
TRBJ1-6,few,NA,TRBV10-3,CAISTDRNSPLHF,TGTGCCATCAGTACCGACAGAAATTCACCCCTCCACTTT
TRBJ2-7,NA,NA,TRBV28,CASRGHGGYEQYF,TGTGCCAGCAGGGGACATGGGGGTTACGAGCAGTACTTC
TRBJ2-5,NA,NA,TRBV18,CASSKLQGPETQYF,TGTGCCAGCTCAAAACTACAGGGACCCGAGACCCAGTACTTC
TRBJ2-3,NA,TRBD2,TRBV7-2,CASSFTSGIQDTQYF,TGTGCCAGCAGCTTCACTAGCGGGATTCAGGATACGCAGTATTTT
TRBJ2-2,NA,NA,TRBV20-1,CSARVGGNTGELFF,TGCAGTGCTAGAGTGGGAGGAAACACCGGGGAGCTGTTTTTT
TRBJ2-2,few,TRBD2,TRBV7-9,CASSQTSGRANTGELFF,TGTGCCAGCAGCCAGACTAGCGGGAGGGCCAATACCGGGGAGCTGTTTTTT
TRBJ1-5,NA,TRBD1,TRBV20-1,CSARETGNQPQHF,TGCAGTGCTAGAGAGACAGGGAATCAGCCCCAGCATTTT
TRBJ2-7,once,TRBD2,TRBV18,CASSPGGRYEQYF,TGTGCCAGCTCACCTGGCGGGAGGTACGAGCAGTACTTC
TRBJ2-7,NA,TRBD2,TRBV19,CASTQSLAGGYEQYF,TGTGCCAGTACCCAATCACTAGCGGGAGGCTACGAGCAGTACTTC
TRBJ2-5,few,NA,TRBV4-1,CASSQDFETQYF,TGCGCCAGCAGCCAAGATTTCGAGACCCAGTACTTC
TRBJ1-3,NA,NA,TRBV10-3,CAISESGGSGNTIYF,TGTGCCATCAGTGAGTCGGGGGGCTCTGGAAACACCATATATTTT
TRBJ2-5,NA,NA,TRBV7-9,CASSHRTGTQETQYF,TGTGCCAGCAGCCACCGGACTGGCACACAAGAGACCCAGTACTTC
TRBJ2-1,few,NA,TRBV28,CASRTRQQGIRNEQFF,TGTGCCAGCAGAACAAGACAACAGGGTATTAGGAATGAGCAGTTCTTC
TRBJ2-2,once,TRBD1,TRBV10-3,CAIRSVEQGDTGELFF,TGTGCCATCAGGTCTGTTGAACAGGGGGACACCGGGGAGCTGTTTTTT
TRBJ2-7,NA,TRBD2,TRBV6-2/TRBV6-3,CASSYQNEKRDYYEQYF,TGTGCCAGCAGTTACCAAAACGAGAAGCGGGATTACTACGAGCAGTACTTC
TRBJ2-6,NA,NA,TRBV28,CASSWESGANVLTF,TGCGCCAGCAGTTGGGAGTCCGGGGCCAACGTCCTGACTTTC
TRBJ2-1,few,NA,TRBV7-2,CASSPEAPTNNEQFF,TGTGCCAGCAGCCCCGAGGCGCCTACTAACAATGAGCAGTTCTTC
TRBJ2-1,NA,TRBD1,TRBV24-1,CATSGTGSYNEQFF,TGTGCCACCAGCGGGACAGGGTCCTACAATGAGCAGTTCTTC
TRBJ2-3,NA,TRBD2,TRBV29-1,CSVVSGRETDTQYF,TGCAGCGTTGTAAGCGGGAGGGAAACAGATACGCAGTATTTT
TRBJ2-5,NA,NA,TRBV2,CASSDPGLRGETQYF,TGTGCCAGCAGTGACCCAGGACTCCGGGGAGAGACCCAGTACTTC
TRBJ1-2,NA,NA,TRBV7-2,CASSRGASNYGYTF,TGTGCCAGCAGCCGCGGGGCCTCTAACTATGGCTACACCTTC
TRBJ2-7,NA,NA,TRBV20-1,CSATPLGGRDYEQYF,TGCAGTGCTACCCCTTTGGGGGGCAGGGACTACGAGCAGTACTTC
TRBJ2-3,NA,NA,TRBV7-6,CASSFWARGPDTQYF,TGTGCCAGCAGCTTTTGGGCTCGGGGCCCAGATACGCAGTATTTT
TRBJ2-3,NA,NA,TRBV7-8,CASSPDRTDTQYF,TGTGCCAGCAGCCCGGACCGCACAGATACGCAGTATTTT
TRBJ1-2,medium-sized,TRBD1,TRBV20-1,CSADRQGDGYTF,TGCAGTGCTGATAGACAGGGTGATGGCTACACCTTC
TRBJ2-3,medium-sized,NA,TRBV7-6,CASSPQGTDTQYF,TGTGCCAGCAGCCCCCAGGGGACAGATACGCAGTATTTT
TRBJ2-5,NA,TRBD1,TRBV20-1,CSASDRVGETQYF,TGCAGTGCTAGCGACAGGGTAGGAGAGACCCAGTACTTC
TRBJ2-7,NA,TRBD2,TRBV4-1,CASSQVFLTSGSVYEQYF,TGCGCCAGCAGCCAAGTTTTCTTGACTAGCGGGAGCGTCTACGAGCAGTACTTC
TRBJ2-3,NA,NA,TRBV7-8,CASSLRFGWTDTQYF,TGTGCCAGCAGCTTAAGGTTTGGGTGGACAGATACGCAGTATTTT
TRBJ2-5,NA,NA,TRBV20-1,CSATSSRDQETQYF,TGCAGTGCTACGAGCTCCCGAGACCAAGAGACCCAGTACTTC
TRBJ2-5,NA,TRBD1,TRBV5-1,CASSWGQSQETQYF,TGCGCCAGCAGCTGGGGACAGAGCCAAGAGACCCAGTACTTC
TRBJ2-3,few,NA,TRBV20-1,CLWGTDTQYF,TGCCTGTGGGGCACAGATACGCAGTATTTT
TRBJ1-1,NA,NA,TRBV6-5,CASSLVLNTEAFF,TGTGCCAGCAGTTTGGTCCTGAACACTGAAGCTTTCTTT
TRBJ2-3,few,NA,TRBV7-2,CASSGPLVFPDTQYF,TGTGCCAGCAGCGGTCCTCTGGTCTTCCCAGATACGCAGTATTTT
TRBJ1-6,few,NA,TRBV20-1,CSARDPQGPSAPLHF,TGCAGTGCTAGAGATCCACAGGGCCCCTCTGCACCCCTCCACTTT
TRBJ2-1,few,NA,TRBV7-2,CASSNPSNEQFF,TGTGCCAGCAGTAACCCCTCCAATGAGCAGTTCTTC
TRBJ1-5,few,NA,TRBV20-1,CSARDLNQPQHF,TGCAGTGCTAGGGACCTTAATCAGCCCCAGCATTTT
TRBJ2-3,NA,TRBD2,TRBV7-9,CASRRGLENTDTQYF,TGTGCCAGCAGACGGGGACTAGAGAACACAGATACGCAGTATTTT
TRBJ1-1,NA,TRBD1,TRBV10-3,CAISESGTGGLVFF,TGTGCCATCAGTGAGTCCGGGACAGGGGGTTTAGTGTTCTTT
TRBJ2-7,NA,NA,TRBV15,CATSRKALSGVAYEQYF,TGTGCCACCAGCAGAAAGGCCCTAAGTGGGGTCGCCTACGAGCAGTACTTC
TRBJ2-1,few,TRBD2,TRBV7-2,CASSPRTSGTLYNEQFF,TGTGCCAGCAGCCCCCGGACTAGCGGTACACTTTACAATGAGCAGTTCTTC
TRBJ2-1,NA,TRBD2,TRBV2,CASSEGVVAGGNEQFF,TGTGCCAGCAGTGAAGGGGTGGTAGCGGGAGGCAATGAGCAGTTCTTC
TRBJ2-7,NA,TRBD2,TRBV20-1,CSAREAGGFREQYF,TGCAGTGCTAGGGAAGCGGGAGGGTTTCGAGAGCAGTACTTC
TRBJ1-1,NA,NA,TRBV20-1,CSASKSAGGNTEAFF,TGCAGTGCTAGTAAATCTGCGGGGGGGAACACTGAAGCTTTCTTT
TRBJ2-1,NA,NA,TRBV6-1,CASMGPRNNEQFF,TGTGCCAGCATGGGACCAAGAAACAATGAGCAGTTCTTC
TRBJ2-3,few,NA,TRBV7-9,CASSPEGTDTQYF,TGTGCCAGCAGCCCAGAAGGCACAGATACGCAGTATTTT
TRBJ2-1,NA,NA,TRBV27,CASSLPGSNEQFF,TGTGCCAGCAGTTTACCCGGGAGCAATGAGCAGTTCTTC
TRBJ2-6,NA,NA,TRBV7-3,CASSRTTRLWGANVLTF,TGTGCCAGCAGTCGTACCACTAGGTTATGGGGGGCCAACGTCCTGACTTTC
TRBJ1-1,NA,TRBD1,TRBV20-1,CSARTGGTDTEAFF,TGCAGTGCTCGAACAGGGGGCACGGACACTGAAGCTTTCTTT
TRBJ2-5,NA,TRBD1,TRBV6-1,CASSDWDRGLQETQYF,TGTGCCAGCAGTGATTGGGACAGGGGACTCCAAGAGACCCAGTACTTC
TRBJ2-7,few,TRBD2,TRBV20-1,CSAQGTSGIQNYEQYF,TGCAGTGCCCAAGGGACTAGCGGGATCCAGAACTACGAGCAGTACTTC
TRBJ2-5,NA,NA,TRBV7-2,CASSLLHQETQYF,TGTGCCAGCAGCTTGTTGCACCAAGAGACCCAGTACTTC
TRBJ1-1,few,TRBD1,TRBV6-1,CASSVTGTNTEAFF,TGTGCCAGCAGTGTGACAGGGACGAACACTGAAGCTTTCTTT
TRBJ2-3,few,NA,TRBV20-1,CSARDRVPPDTQYF,TGCAGTGCTAGAGATCGAGTCCCCCCAGATACGCAGTATTTT
TRBJ2-7,NA,NA,TRBV6-1,CASSEIIRSSYEQYF,TGTGCCAGCAGTGAAATCATCAGGAGCTCCTACGAGCAGTACTTC
TRBJ2-5,NA,NA,TRBV20-1,CSARETVQETQYF,TGCAGTGCTAGAGAGACAGTCCAAGAGACCCAGTACTTC
TRBJ2-5,NA,TRBD1,TRBV20-1,CSAQDRDQQYF,TGCAGTGCACAGGACAGGGACCAGCAGTACTTC